This T cell receptor beta chain was observed in a study of regulatory T cells. Germline V gene data show CDR1 as SGHNT and CDR2 as YYREEE (reference sequence). V was cut by 5 bases and J by 8 bases, with 19 bases left in between. This CDR3 is 14 amino acids long. All CD3G-deficient patients showed autoimmunity, more severe in two. Amplification used 52 TRBV primers and 13 TRBJ primers. Clones were sequenced by immunoSEQ multiplex PCR, and TCRdb holds only the in-frame ones, with some missing. The sample includes 17,000 or so clones, around 90% of them seen just once. General study findings and limits: Patient repertoires had restricted TRB V-J pairs and skewed V and J usage, most in Tregs. Shannon entropy was nonsignificantly lower in patient CD8+ T cells than control CD8+ cells.

On this clone itself: The antigen remains undetermined.

This receptor was obtained from a person aged 18-35 years with CD3G deficiency. This chain uses TRBV5-4 with TRBJ1-2, with a tentative D call TRBD1 (5 bases). Input material: CD8+ T cells sorted from blood. Written as DNA, the CDR3 is TGTGCCAGCAGTTCACCCAGGGCGTCGGGGGGCTACACCTTC. Its translation: CASSSPRASGGYTF.